These T cell receptor beta chains were read from a single sample in a study of identical twins. TCRdb re-analysed the 5' RACE reads in MiXCR, keeping a single row per CDR3 protein. Of hundreds of thousands of distinct CDR3 sequences listed, approximately 6% are singletons. The sequencing sample was made of naive T cells sorted from blood. Every receptor here comes from a man aged 18 to 29 in good health. Each CDR3 is given with its conserved first and last residue. The D gene is left open where the match is weak. Rows may omit the clone size; those that give it use once, few, many or a size class.

v_gene	len	j_gene	d_gene	abundance	CDR3aa	CDR3nt
TRBV12-3/TRBV12-4	16	TRBJ2-1	TRBD1	many	CASSLSGGLSYNEQFF	TGTGCCAGCAGTTTGTCAGGGGGCCTCTCCTACAATGAGCAGTTCTTC
TRBV29-1	11	TRBJ2-1	NA	few	CSVVMGNEQFF	TGCAGCGTTGTTATGGGGAACGAGCAGTTCTTC
TRBV10-3	18	TRBJ2-3	TRBD2	few	CAISEGISGNSVTDTQYF	TGTGCCATCAGTGAGGGGATTAGCGGGAATTCCGTCACAGATACGCAGTATTTT
TRBV5-4	17	TRBJ2-2	TRBD1	NA	CASSSTHPGQGTGELFF	TGTGCCAGCAGCTCGACACACCCGGGACAGGGGACCGGGGAGCTGTTTTTT
TRBV12-3/TRBV12-4	12	TRBJ2-5	NA	many	CASSRLEETQYF	TGTGCCAGCAGCCGACTAGAAGAGACCCAGTACTTC
TRBV4-1	15	TRBJ2-1	TRBD2	few	CASGSGRNSYNEQFF	TGCGCCAGCGGTAGCGGGAGGAACTCCTACAATGAGCAGTTCTTC
TRBV6-5	14	TRBJ2-1	TRBD2	many	CASSYSGGRNEQFF	TGTGCCAGCAGTTACTCTGGCGGGAGAAATGAGCAGTTCTTC
TRBV7-2	18	TRBJ2-1	NA	few	CASSLAPLGDLFNNEQFF	TGTGCCAGCAGCTTAGCCCCACTCGGGGACCTTTTCAACAATGAGCAGTTCTTC
TRBV12-3/TRBV12-4	15	TRBJ2-3	TRBD1	few	CASSPNDRDQDTQYF	TGTGCCAGCAGTCCAAACGACAGGGACCAGGATACGCAGTATTTT
TRBV11-2	17	TRBJ2-6	NA	NA	CASSPLTAASGANVLTF	TGTGCCAGCAGCCCGTTGACAGCCGCCTCTGGGGCCAACGTCCTGACTTTC
TRBV11-2	13	TRBJ2-1	NA	many	CASSAGTSNEQFF	TGTGCCAGCAGCGCCGGGACCAGTAATGAGCAGTTCTTC
TRBV4-1	12	TRBJ1-3	NA	many	CASSQVGNTIYF	TGCGCCAGCAGCCAAGTTGGAAACACCATATATTTT
TRBV14	14	TRBJ2-7	NA	few	CASSRAGPTYEQYF	TGTGCCAGCAGCAGGGCGGGGCCGACCTACGAGCAGTACTTC
TRBV19	12	TRBJ2-1	NA	NA	CASSMGYNEQFF	TGTGCCAGTAGTATGGGCTACAATGAGCAGTTCTTC
TRBV11-2	17	TRBJ2-1	TRBD2	many	CASTFDSGRRTYNEQFF	TGTGCCAGCACCTTCGATAGCGGGAGGAGAACCTACAATGAGCAGTTCTTC
TRBV2	15	TRBJ1-2	TRBD1	few	CASTGGGGTNYGYTF	TGTGCCAGTACAGGGGGCGGAGGAACTAACTATGGCTACACCTTC
TRBV6-1	15	TRBJ2-7	TRBD1	few	CASSTGQGTSYEQYF	TGTGCCAGCAGTACAGGACAGGGAACCTCCTACGAGCAGTACTTC